This record looks at one TCR beta chain sequence and its context. As yet, its antigen is unknown. The PCR used 60 Vbeta and 13 Jbeta primers. TCRdb keeps only in-frame clones here, not all; method: immunoSEQ multiplex PCR. The sample lists fewer than 250,000 clones, about 87% occurring once. This sample was included in a study of cytomegalovirus exposure and HLA in healthy donors. Background on the study: T cells numbering 150 million to 200 million yielded around 120 million unique TCR beta sequences in an earlier analysis.

Despite likely unrecorded immune exposures, the donors were nominally healthy at the time of sampling. V was pared by 2 bases and J by 6 bases, with 12 bases between. This CDR3 is built from 14 residues. Germline V gives CDR1 MNHNY, CDR2 SVGAGI (reference sequence). Whole-study results and caveats: TCR beta chains associated with HLA were, in a later analysis, more clonally expanded than equally common others.

The sample was PBMCs. The chain is built from TRBV6-6 and TRBJ2-3, with D possibly TRBD1 on 5 matching bases. This clonotype was obtained from a man aged 25 to 45 in good health and CMV-seronegative. This CDR3 is CASSYGDRPDTQYF. CDR3 bases: TGTGCCAGCAGTTACGGCGACAGACCGGATACGCAGTATTTT.